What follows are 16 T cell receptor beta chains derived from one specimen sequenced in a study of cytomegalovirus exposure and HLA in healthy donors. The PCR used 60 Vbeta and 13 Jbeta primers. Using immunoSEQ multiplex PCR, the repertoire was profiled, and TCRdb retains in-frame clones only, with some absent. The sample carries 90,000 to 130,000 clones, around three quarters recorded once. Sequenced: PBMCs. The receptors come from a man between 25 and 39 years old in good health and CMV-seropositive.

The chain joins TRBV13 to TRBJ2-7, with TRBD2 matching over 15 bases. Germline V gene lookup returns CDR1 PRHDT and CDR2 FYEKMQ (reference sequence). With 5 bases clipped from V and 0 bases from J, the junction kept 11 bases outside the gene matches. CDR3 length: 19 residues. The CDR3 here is CASSRGLAGGPHFSYEQYF. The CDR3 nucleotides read TGTGCCAGCAGCAGAGGACTAGCGGGGGGGCCCCACTTCTCCTACGAGCAGTACTTC.

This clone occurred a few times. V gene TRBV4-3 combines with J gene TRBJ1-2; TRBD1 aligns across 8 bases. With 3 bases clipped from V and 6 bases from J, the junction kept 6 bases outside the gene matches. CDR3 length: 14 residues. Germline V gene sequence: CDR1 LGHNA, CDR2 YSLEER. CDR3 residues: CASSQDVDRDGYTF. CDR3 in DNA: TGCGCCAGCAGCCAGGATGTGGACAGGGATGGCTACACCTTC.

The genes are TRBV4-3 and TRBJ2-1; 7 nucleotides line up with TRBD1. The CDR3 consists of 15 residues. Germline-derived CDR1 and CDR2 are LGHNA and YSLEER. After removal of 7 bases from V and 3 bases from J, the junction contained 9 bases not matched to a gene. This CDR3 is CASTRTGENYNEQFF. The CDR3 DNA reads TGCGCCAGCACGAGAACAGGGGAGAACTACAATGAGCAGTTCTTC.

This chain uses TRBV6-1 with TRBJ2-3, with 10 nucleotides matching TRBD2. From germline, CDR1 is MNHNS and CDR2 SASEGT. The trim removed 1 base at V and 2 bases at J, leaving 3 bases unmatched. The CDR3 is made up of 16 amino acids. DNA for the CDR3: TGTGCCAGCAGTGAAGTAAGCGGGGGGGTCACAGATACGCAGTATTTT. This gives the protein CASSEVSGGVTDTQYF.

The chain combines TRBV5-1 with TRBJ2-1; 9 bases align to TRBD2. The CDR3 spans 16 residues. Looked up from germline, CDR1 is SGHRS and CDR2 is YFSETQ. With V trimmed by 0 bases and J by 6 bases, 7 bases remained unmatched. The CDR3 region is CASSLAGGGARNEQFF. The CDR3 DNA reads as TGCGCCAGCAGCTTGGCAGGCGGGGGGGCCCGCAATGAGCAGTTCTTC. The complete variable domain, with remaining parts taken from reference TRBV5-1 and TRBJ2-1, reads KAGVTQTPRYLIKTRGQQVTLSCSPISGHRSVSWYQQTPGQGLQFLFEYFSETQRNKGNFPGRFSGRQFSNSRSEMNVSTLELGDSALYLCASSLAGGGARNEQFFGPGTRLTVL.

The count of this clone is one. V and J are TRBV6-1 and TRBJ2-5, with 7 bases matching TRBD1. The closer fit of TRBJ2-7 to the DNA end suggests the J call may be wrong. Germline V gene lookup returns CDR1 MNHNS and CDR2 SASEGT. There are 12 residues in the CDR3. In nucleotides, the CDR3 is TGTGCCAGCACCCGGACAGGCTACGAGCAGTACTTC. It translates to CASTRTGYEQYF.

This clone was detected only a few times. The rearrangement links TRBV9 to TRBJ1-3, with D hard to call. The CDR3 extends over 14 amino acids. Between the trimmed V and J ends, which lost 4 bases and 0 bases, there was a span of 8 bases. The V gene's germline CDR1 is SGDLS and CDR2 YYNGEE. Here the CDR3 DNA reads TGTGCCAGCAGCACCCCGGTCTCTGGAAACACCATATATTTT. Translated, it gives CASSTPVSGNTIYF.

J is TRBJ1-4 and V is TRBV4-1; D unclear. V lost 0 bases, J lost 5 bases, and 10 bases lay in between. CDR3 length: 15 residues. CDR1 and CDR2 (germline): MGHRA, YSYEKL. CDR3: CASSQDAAENEKLFF. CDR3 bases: TGCGCCAGCAGCCAAGATGCGGCAGAGAATGAAAAACTGTTTTTT.

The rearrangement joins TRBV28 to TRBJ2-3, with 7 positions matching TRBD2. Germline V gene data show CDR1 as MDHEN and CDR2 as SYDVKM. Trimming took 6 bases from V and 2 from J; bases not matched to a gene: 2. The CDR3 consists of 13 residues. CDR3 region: CASSSGVTDTQYF. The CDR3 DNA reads TGTGCCAGCAGCAGCGGGGTCACAGATACGCAGTATTTT.

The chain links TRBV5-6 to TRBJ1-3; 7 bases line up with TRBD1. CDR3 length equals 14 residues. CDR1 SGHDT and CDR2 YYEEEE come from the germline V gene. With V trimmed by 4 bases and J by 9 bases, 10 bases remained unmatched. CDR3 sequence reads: CASSPTGSGCTIYF. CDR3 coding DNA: TGTGCCAGCAGCCCGACAGGGAGTGGATGCACCATATATTTT.

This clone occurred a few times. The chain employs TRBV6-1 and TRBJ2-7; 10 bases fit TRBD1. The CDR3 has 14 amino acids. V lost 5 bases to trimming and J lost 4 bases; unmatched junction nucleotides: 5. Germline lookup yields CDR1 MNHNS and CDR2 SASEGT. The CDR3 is CASSTWTGGYEQYF. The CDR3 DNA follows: TGTGCCAGCAGTACCTGGACAGGGGGATACGAGCAGTACTTC.

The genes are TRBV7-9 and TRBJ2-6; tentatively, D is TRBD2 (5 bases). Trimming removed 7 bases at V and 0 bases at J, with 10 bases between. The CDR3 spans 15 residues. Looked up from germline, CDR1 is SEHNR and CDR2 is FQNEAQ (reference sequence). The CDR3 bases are TGTGCCAGCACCGGACGGGGCTCTGGGGCCAACGTCCTGACTTTC. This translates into CASTGRGSGANVLTF. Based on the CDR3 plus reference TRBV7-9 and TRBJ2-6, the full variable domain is DTGVSQNPRHKITKRGQNVTFRCDPISEHNRLYWYRQTLGQGPEFLTYFQNEAQLEKSRLLSDRFSAERPKGSFSTLEIQRTEQGDSAMYLCASTGRGSGANVLTFGAGSRLTVL.

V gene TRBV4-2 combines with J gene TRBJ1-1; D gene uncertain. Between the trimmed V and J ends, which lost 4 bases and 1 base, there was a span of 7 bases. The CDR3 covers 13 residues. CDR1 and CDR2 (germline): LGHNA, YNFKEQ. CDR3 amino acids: CASSPEGNTEAFF. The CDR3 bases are TGTGCCAGCAGCCCGGAGGGGAACACTGAAGCTTTCTTT.

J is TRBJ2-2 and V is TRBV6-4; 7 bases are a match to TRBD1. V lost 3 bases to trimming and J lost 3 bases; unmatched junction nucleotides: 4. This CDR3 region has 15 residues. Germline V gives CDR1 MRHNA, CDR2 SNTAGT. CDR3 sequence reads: CASSESGGYTGELFF. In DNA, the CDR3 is TGTGCCAGCAGTGAATCAGGGGGATACACCGGGGAGCTGTTTTTT.

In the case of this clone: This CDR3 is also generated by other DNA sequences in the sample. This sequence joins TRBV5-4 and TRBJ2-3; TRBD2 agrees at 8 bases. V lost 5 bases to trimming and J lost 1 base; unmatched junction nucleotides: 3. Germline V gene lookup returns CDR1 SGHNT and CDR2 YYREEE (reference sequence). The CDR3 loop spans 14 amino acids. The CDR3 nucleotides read TGTGCCAGCAGTCTGACTAGCGGCACAGATACGCAGTATTTT. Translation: CASSLTSGTDTQYF. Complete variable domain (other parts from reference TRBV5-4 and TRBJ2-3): ETGVTQSPTHLIKTRGQQVTLRCSSQSGHNTVSWYQQALGQGPQFIFQYYREEENGRGNFPPRFSGLQFPNYSSELNVNALELDDSALYLCASSLTSGTDTQYFGPGTRLTVL.

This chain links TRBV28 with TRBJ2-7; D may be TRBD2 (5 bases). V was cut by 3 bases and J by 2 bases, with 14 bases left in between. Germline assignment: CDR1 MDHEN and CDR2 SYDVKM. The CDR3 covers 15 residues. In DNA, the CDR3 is TGTGCCAGCAGTTTTTCGGGGTTAAGGGCCTACGAGCAGTACTTC. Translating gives CASSFSGLRAYEQYF.